This TCR beta chain was identified during a study of blood T cell repertoires in COVID-19. About the study: The origin of the acute and convalescent COVID-19 samples was the United States, Italy and Spain.

CDR3 length: 16 amino acids. Germline V gene sequence: CDR1 MDHEN, CDR2 SYDVKM. Losses at the gene ends were 3 bases for V and 3 bases for J; bases not matched to a gene: 7. The table came from immunoSEQ multiplex PCR; TCRdb's copy has only in-frame clones and leaves some out. Here the sample spans approximately 62,000 clones, over 80% being singletons. The sequencing sample was made of peripheral blood. This TCR was sampled from a man in his 60s with acute or convalescent COVID-19. The rearrangement joins TRBV28 to TRBJ2-4; 8 nucleotides line up with TRBD2. Here the CDR3 DNA reads TGTGCCAGCAGTTTGTTTAGCGGGATTGACAAAAACATTCAGTACTTC. Protein product: CASSLFSGIDKNIQYF.